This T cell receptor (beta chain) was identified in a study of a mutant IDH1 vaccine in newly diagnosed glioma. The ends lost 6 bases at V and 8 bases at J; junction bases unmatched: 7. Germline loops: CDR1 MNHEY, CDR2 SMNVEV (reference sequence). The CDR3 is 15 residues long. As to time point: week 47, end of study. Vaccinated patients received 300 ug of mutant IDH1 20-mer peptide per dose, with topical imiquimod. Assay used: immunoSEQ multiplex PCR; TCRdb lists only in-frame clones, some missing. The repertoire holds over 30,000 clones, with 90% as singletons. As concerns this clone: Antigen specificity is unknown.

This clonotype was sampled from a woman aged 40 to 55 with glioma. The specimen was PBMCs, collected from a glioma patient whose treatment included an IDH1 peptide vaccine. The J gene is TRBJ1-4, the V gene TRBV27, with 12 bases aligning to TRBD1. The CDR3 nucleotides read TGTGCCAGCAGGGGACAGGGGGCGAATAAAGAAAAACTGTTTTTT. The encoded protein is CASRGQGANKEKLFF.